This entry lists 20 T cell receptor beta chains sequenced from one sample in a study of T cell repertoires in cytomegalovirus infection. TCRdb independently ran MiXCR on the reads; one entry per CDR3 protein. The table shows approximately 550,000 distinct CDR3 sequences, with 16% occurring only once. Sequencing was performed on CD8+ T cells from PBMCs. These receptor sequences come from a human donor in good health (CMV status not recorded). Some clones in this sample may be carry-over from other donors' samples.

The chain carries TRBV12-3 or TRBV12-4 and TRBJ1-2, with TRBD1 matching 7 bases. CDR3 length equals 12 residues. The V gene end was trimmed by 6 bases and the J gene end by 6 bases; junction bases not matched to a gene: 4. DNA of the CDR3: TGTGCCAGCAGGGACAGGTTGCATGGCTACACCTTC. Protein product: CASRDRLHGYTF.

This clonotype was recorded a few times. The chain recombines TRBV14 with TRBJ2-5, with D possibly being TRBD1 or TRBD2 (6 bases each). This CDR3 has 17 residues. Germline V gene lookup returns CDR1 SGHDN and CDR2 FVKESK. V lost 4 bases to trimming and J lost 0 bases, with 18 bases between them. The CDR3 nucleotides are TGTGCCAGCAGCCCCCGAACGGGGGCGGCCCACCAAGAGACCCAGTACTTC. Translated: CASSPRTGAAHQETQYF. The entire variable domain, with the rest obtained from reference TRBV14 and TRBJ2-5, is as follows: EAGVTQFPSHSVIEKGQTVTLRCDPISGHDNLYWYRRVMGKEIKFLLHFVKESKQDESGMPNNRFLAERTGGTYSTLKVQPAELEDSGVYFCASSPRTGAAHQETQYFGPGTRLLVL.

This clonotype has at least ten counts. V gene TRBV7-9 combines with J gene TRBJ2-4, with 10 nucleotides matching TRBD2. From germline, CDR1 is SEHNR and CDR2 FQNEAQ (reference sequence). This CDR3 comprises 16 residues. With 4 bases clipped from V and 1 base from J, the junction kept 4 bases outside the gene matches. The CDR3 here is CASSYLSGRAKNIQYF. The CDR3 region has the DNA TGTGCCAGCAGCTACCTTAGCGGGAGGGCCAAAAACATTCAGTACTTC. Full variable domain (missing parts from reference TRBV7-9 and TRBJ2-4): DTGVSQNPRHKITKRGQNVTFRCDPISEHNRLYWYRQTLGQGPEFLTYFQNEAQLEKSRLLSDRFSAERPKGSFSTLEIQRTEQGDSAMYLCASSYLSGRAKNIQYFGAGTRLSVL.

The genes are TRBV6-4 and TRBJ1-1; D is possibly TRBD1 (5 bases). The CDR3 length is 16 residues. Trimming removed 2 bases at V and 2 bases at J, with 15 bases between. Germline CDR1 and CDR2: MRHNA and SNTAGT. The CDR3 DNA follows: TGTGCCAGCAGTGACCCCCGACAGAATCCTAACACTGAAGCTTTCTTT. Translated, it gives CASSDPRQNPNTEAFF.

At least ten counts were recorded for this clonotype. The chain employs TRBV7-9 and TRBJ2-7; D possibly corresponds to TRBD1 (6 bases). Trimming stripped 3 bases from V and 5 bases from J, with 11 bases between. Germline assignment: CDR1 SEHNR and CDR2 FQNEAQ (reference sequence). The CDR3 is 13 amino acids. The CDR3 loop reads CASSFADSHEQYF. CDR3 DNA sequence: TGTGCCAGCAGCTTCGCGGACAGCCACGAGCAGTACTTC.

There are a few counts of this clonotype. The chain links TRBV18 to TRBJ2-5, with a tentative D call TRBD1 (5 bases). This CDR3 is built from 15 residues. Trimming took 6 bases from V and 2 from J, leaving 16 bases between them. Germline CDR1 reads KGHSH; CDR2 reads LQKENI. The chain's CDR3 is CASSRARGFQETQYF. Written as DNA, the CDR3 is TGTGCCAGCTCCCGGGCTAGGGGATTTCAAGAGACCCAGTACTTC. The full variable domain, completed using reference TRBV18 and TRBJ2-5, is NAGVMQNPRHLVRRRGQEARLRCSPMKGHSHVYWYRQLPEEGLKFMVYLQKENIIDESGMPKERFSAEFPKEGPSILRIQQVVRGDSAAYFCASSRARGFQETQYFGPGTRLLVL.

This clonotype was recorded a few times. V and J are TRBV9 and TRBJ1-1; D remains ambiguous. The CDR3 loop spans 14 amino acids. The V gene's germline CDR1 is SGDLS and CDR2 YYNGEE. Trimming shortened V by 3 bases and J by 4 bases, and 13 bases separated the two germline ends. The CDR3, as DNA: TGTGCCAGCAGCGACGGACTACGGGGCACTGAAGCTTTCTTT. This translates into CASSDGLRGTEAFF.

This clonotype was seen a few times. The CDR3 spells CASTFGPNGYTF. The CDR3 coding sequence is TGTGCCAGCACGTTCGGGCCAAACGGCTACACCTTC. The rearrangement uses TRBV12-3 or TRBV12-4 and TRBJ1-2, with no clear D. There are 12 residues in the CDR3. Trimming removed 7 bases at V and 8 bases at J, with 14 bases between.

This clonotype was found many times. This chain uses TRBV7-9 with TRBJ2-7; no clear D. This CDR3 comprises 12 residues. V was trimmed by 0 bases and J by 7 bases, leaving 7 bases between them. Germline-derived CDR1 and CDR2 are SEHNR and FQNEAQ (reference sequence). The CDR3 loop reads CASSLAWEEQYF. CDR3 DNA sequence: TGTGCCAGCAGCTTAGCCTGGGAAGAGCAGTACTTC. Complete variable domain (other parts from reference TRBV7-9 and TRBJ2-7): DTGVSQNPRHKITKRGQNVTFRCDPISEHNRLYWYRQTLGQGPEFLTYFQNEAQLEKSRLLSDRFSAERPKGSFSTLEIQRTEQGDSAMYLCASSLAWEEQYFGPGTRLTVT.

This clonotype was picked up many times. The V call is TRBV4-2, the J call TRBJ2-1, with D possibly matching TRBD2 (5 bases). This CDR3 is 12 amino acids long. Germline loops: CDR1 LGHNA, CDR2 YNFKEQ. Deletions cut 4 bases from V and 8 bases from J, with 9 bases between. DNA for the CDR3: TGTGCCAGCAGCCCACTAGACGATGAGCAGTTCTTC. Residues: CASSPLDDEQFF.

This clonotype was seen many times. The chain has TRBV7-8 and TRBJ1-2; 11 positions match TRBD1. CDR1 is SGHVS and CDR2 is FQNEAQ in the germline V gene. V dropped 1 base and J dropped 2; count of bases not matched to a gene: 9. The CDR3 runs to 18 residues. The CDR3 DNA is TGTGCCAGCAGCTTAGACCCAGGACAGGGGGCAGCAAACTATGGCTACACCTTC. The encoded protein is CASSLDPGQGAANYGYTF.

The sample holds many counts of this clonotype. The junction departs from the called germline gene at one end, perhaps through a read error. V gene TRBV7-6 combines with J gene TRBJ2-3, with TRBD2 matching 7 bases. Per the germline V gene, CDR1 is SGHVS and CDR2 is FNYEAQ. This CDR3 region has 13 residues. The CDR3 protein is CASSLAATDTQYF. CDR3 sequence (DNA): TGTGCCAGCAGCCTAGCGGCGACAGATACGCAGTATTTT.

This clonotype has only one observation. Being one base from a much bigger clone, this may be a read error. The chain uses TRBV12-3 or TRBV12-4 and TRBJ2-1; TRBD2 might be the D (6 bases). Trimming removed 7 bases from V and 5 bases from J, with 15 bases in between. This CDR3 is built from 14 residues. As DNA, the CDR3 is TGTGCCAGCAACCCGGGACTGGGAGACAATGAGCAGTTCTTC. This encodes CASNPGLGDNEQFF.

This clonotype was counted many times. The CDR3, as DNA: TGTGCCAGCAGCTCGGACAGGGTACGGACAGATACGCAGTATTTT. It encodes CASSSDRVRTDTQYF. The chain has TRBV7-8 and TRBJ2-3; 8 bases match TRBD1. The ends lost 4 bases at V and 3 bases at J; junction bases unmatched: 6. CDR3 length equals 15 residues. Germline V gene lookup returns CDR1 SGHVS and CDR2 FQNEAQ. The full variable domain, its missing parts supplied by reference TRBV7-8 and TRBJ2-3, is GAGVSQSPRYKVAKRGQDVALRCDPISGHVSLFWYQQALGQGPEFLTYFQNEAQLDKSGLPSDRFFAERPEGSVSTLKIQRTQQEDSAVYLCASSSDRVRTDTQYFGPGTRLTVL.

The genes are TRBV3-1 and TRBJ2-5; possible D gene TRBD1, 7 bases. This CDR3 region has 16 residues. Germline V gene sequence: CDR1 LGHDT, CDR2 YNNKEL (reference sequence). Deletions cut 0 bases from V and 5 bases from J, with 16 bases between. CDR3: CASSQDWRGLRETQYF. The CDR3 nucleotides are TGTGCCAGCAGCCAAGATTGGAGGGGGCTGAGGGAGACCCAGTACTTC.

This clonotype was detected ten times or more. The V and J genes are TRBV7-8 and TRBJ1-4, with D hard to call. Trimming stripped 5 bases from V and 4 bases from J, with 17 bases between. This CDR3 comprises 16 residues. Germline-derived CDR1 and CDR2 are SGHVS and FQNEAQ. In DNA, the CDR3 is TGTGCCAGCAGCCAAATAGGACGGGATTATAATGAAAAACTGTTTTTT. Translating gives CASSQIGRDYNEKLFF.

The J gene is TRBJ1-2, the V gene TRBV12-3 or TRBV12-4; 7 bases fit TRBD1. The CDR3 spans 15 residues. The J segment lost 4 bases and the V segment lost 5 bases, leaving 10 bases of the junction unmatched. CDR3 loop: CASSPGQPKTYGYTF. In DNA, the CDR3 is TGTGCCAGCAGTCCGGGACAGCCGAAAACCTATGGCTACACCTTC.

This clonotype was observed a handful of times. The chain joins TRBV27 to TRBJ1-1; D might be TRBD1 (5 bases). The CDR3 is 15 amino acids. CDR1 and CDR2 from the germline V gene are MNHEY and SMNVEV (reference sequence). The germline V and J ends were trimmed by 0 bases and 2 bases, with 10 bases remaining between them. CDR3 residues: CASSLSDTANTEAFF. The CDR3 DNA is TGTGCCAGCAGTTTATCGGACACCGCCAACACTGAAGCTTTCTTT.

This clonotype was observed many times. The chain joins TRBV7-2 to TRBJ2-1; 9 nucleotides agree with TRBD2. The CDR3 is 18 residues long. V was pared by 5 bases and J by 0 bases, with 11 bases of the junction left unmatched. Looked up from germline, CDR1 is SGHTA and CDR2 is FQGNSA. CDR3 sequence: CASSIIVKREASYNEQFF. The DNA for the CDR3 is TGTGCCAGCAGCATCATCGTAAAGCGGGAGGCCTCCTACAATGAGCAGTTCTTC.

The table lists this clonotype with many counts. The CDR3 sequence is CASSLEWQEVNYGYTF. The DNA for the CDR3 is TGTGCCAGCAGCTTAGAGTGGCAGGAAGTTAACTATGGCTACACCTTC. The V gene is TRBV7-9, the J gene TRBJ1-2; no firm D call. V gave up 1 base and J gave up 1 base, with 13 bases separating them. This CDR3 has 16 residues. Germline CDR1 and CDR2: SEHNR and FQNEAQ (reference sequence).